The rows below give T cell receptor beta chains drawn from one sample of a study of early T cells in non-severe SARS-CoV-2 infection. TCRdb redid the calling of the 5' RACE reads with MiXCR, one entry per CDR3 protein. The sample holds roughly 32,000 distinct CDR3 sequences, roughly 6% seen once. Specimen: whole blood. All receptors derive from an adult who was a healthcare worker with PCR-confirmed SARS-CoV-2 infection or an uninfected control (not recorded which). Each CDR3 is given with its conserved first and last residue. Clone size is stated in some rows and not others, as once, few, many or a class when expanded.

v_call,clone_size,cdr3_aa
TRBV30,many,CAWNQRGTPLNYGYTF
TRBV5-1,many,CASSLEAGVVNTEAFF
TRBV28,many,CASSLSPWYEQYF
TRBV25-1,many,CASSWTSGQNIQYF
TRBV7-8,many,CASSLRELTTDTQYF
TRBV30,few,CAWSVPGLAGGRNEQFF
TRBV20-1,NA,CSARDRQGGYNQPQHF
TRBV12-3/TRBV12-4,many,CASSSGQGRNTEAFF
TRBV21-1,many,CASSKRNLPGWTEAFF
TRBV2,NA,CASSEARTYPYNEQFF
TRBV20-1,many,CSARDRGPGANVLTF
TRBV20-1,many,CSARGGIVNTEAFF
TRBV12-3/TRBV12-4,many,CASSAATEQYF
TRBV12-3/TRBV12-4,few,CASSPGQGARNSPLHF
TRBV7-2,many,CASSPGPGLYPHEQFF
TRBV20-1,many,CSAPGQSRETQYF
TRBV12-3/TRBV12-4,few,CASRLAGGYEQFF
TRBV20-1,many,CSARMGGFGSPLHF
TRBV3-1,many,CASSQEGTSVSEQYF
TRBV4-3,many,CASSQETAHGYTF
TRBV7-3,few,CASSFENTGELFF
TRBV4-3,few,CASSQGQRNYGYTF
TRBV20-1,many,CSAVSGTGGYEQYF
TRBV4-1,many,CASSLSGGGPFSYEQYF
TRBV29-1,many,CSDRTVRGYTF
TRBV28,many,CASSLFRVTEAFF
TRBV12-3/TRBV12-4,many,CASSRAGVSNYGYTF
TRBV2,many,CASSEANYGYTF
TRBV7-2,many,CASSFQAGTDTQYF
TRBV20-1,many,CSARKQPNTGELFF
TRBV9,many,CASSALKNTEAFF
TRBV12-3/TRBV12-4,many,CASTATVNTEAFF
TRBV5-1,many,CASSLGGGTSYNEQFF
TRBV20-1,many,CSALSDRGTYEQYF
TRBV5-1,NA,CASSYNPQVTYEQYF
TRBV20-1,many,CSARSLQRFASYTF
TRBV5-5,many,CASSLMVAGYNEQFF
TRBV2,many,CASSGTGYNEQFF
TRBV18,few,CASSPDGSSYEQYF
TRBV3-1,few,CASSQDVTYGYTF
TRBV18,many,CASSPSAGPSYNEQFF
TRBV28,NA,CASIEWGTDTQYF
TRBV7-2,many,CASSAGGQANEKLFF
TRBV12-3/TRBV12-4,many,CASSLPGAGNTIYF
TRBV20-1,many,CSAREGRAGEKLFF
TRBV7-6,NA,CASSWTVNTGELFF
TRBV6-1,many,CASSSTLNTEAFF
TRBV9,many,CASSGTGGDGETQYF
TRBV5-4,many,CASSLGDRTSTNEKLFF
TRBV27,many,CASSLGRDYEQYF
TRBV10-3,medium-sized,CAISVRTTTDTQYF
TRBV6-1,many,CANSEGEGPGTQYF
TRBV20-1,many,CSVDGWPEAFF